This TCR beta chain was identified during a study of CD8 T cells in Susac syndrome. In blood CD8+ and CD4+ T cells, TCR beta underwent sequencing. The germline V gene has CDR1 SEHNR and CDR2 FQNEAQ (reference sequence). With 5 bases removed from V and 1 base from J, the gap between germline ends came to 10 bases. This CDR3 contains 14 residues. Random hexamers were used to reverse transcribe the RNA input (about 0.45 to 1 ug). TCRdb used MiXCR to reprocess the immunoSEQ multiplex PCR reads, holding one entry per CDR3 protein. The table has 56,000 or so distinct CDR3 sequences, 85% to 95% seen once. Sequenced sample: CD8+ T cells from PBMCs. The chain employs TRBV7-9 and TRBJ2-3; D tentatively reads TRBD1 or TRBD2 (6 bases each). This TCR came from a human donor with Susac syndrome. This CDR3 reads CASSPGAGTDTQYF. The CDR3 coding sequence is TGTGCCAGCAGCCCGGGGGCAGGCACAGATACGCAGTATTTT.